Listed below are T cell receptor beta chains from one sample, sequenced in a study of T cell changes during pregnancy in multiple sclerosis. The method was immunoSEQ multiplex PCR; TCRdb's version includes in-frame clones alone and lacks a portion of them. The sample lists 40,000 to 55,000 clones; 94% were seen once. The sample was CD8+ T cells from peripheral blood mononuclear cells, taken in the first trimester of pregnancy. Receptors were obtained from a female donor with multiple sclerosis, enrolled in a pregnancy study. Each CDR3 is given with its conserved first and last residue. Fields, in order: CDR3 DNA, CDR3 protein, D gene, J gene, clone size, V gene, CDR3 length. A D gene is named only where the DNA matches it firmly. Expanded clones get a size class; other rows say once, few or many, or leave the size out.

TGTGCCAGCAGTTGGGGGGTAAACACTGAAGCTTTCTTT | CASSWGVNTEAFF | - | TRBJ1-1 | many | TRBV27 | 13
TGTGCCAGCAGCTTAAGTGCTAGCGGGATAGGTGAGCAGTACTTC | CASSLSASGIGEQYF | TRBD2 | TRBJ2-7 | - | TRBV7-6 | 15
TGCGCCAGCAGTGACCCGACTAGCGGGAAGGGCAATGAGCAGTTCTTC | CASSDPTSGKGNEQFF | TRBD2 | TRBJ2-1 | - | TRBV10-1 | 16
TGCGCCAGCAGCCAGACGCAGGGAATTCAGGCTTTCTTT | CASSQTQGIQAFF | - | TRBJ1-1 | once | TRBV4-3 | 13
TGTGCCAGCAGCCTAGTGGCTAAACGCACAGATACGCAGTATTTT | CASSLVAKRTDTQYF | - | TRBJ2-3 | - | TRBV27 | 15
TGTGCCAGCAGCTTAGACAGCTACAATGAGCAGTTCTTC | CASSLDSYNEQFF | - | TRBJ2-1 | - | TRBV13 | 13
TGCGCCAGCAGCCACCACATCGGGACAGGGGGGTCCTACGAGCAGTACTTC | CASSHHIGTGGSYEQYF | TRBD1 | TRBJ2-7 | once | TRBV4-1 | 17
TGTGCCAGCAGCTCGCCTTTCCAGCGGGAGGTTAGTGAGCAGTTCTTC | CASSSPFQREVSEQFF | TRBD2 | TRBJ2-1 | - | TRBV7-9 | 16
TGTGCCAGCAGCATCGGGACTAGCGGGGACTCCTACAATGAGCAGTTCTTC | CASSIGTSGDSYNEQFF | TRBD2 | TRBJ2-1 | - | TRBV9 | 17
TGCGCCAGCAGTCCACCCAATTTCGGGACAGGATCGAACTATGGCTACACCTTC | CASSPPNFGTGSNYGYTF | TRBD1 | TRBJ1-2 | - | TRBV23-1 | 18
TGCGCCAGCAGCCAATCAGCAGGTGGTAATCAGCCCCAGCATTTT | CASSQSAGGNQPQHF | - | TRBJ1-5 | - | TRBV4-1 | 15
TGTGCCAGCAGTCAACTGGGGGACATGAACACTGAAGCTTTCTTT | CASSQLGDMNTEAFF | - | TRBJ1-1 | - | TRBV27 | 15